The rows below give T cell receptor beta chains drawn from one sample of a study of blood T cell repertoires in COVID-19. Using immunoSEQ multiplex PCR, the repertoire was profiled, and TCRdb retains in-frame clones only, with some absent. The sample holds 150,000 to 200,000 clones, approximately 80% seen once. The specimen sequenced was peripheral blood. Receptors were obtained from a woman older than 75 with active or convalescent COVID-19. Both conserved end residues are part of each CDR3. D genes are given only for firm matches. Expanded clones get a size class; other rows say once, few or many, or leave the size out.

D gene	clone size	V gene	CDR3 length	J gene	CDR3 DNA	CDR3 protein
.	.	TRBV18	15	TRBJ1-6	TGTGCCAGCTCACCACCTCTCCAGGATAATTCACCCCTCCACTTT	CASSPPLQDNSPLHF
.	once	TRBV3-1/TRBV3-2	14	TRBJ1-2	TGTGCCAGCAGCCAAGATCAAGGGGCGGTGGGCTACACCTTC	CASSQDQGAVGYTF
.	few	TRBV12-3/TRBV12-4	13	TRBJ1-2	TGTGCCAGCAGTCCAGACAGGAAGTATGGCTACACCTTC	CASSPDRKYGYTF
.	.	TRBV9	13	TRBJ1-1	TGTGCCAGCAGCGACAGCCCTCAGACTGAAGCTTTCTTT	CASSDSPQTEAFF
.	.	TRBV7-2	18	TRBJ1-4	TGTGCCAGCAGCTTAGGTCGGGGGGGAACAGGACAGAATGAAAAACTGTTTTTT	CASSLGRGGTGQNEKLFF
TRBD2	.	TRBV4-1	14	TRBJ2-5	TGCGCCAGCAGCACTAGGGGAGGGTTAGAGACCCAGTACTTC	CASSTRGGLETQYF
.	.	TRBV6-2/TRBV6-3	14	TRBJ2-5	TGTGCCAGCAGTCGAGGGGGGGTCCAAGAGACCCAGTACTTC	CASSRGGVQETQYF
TRBD2	.	TRBV3-1/TRBV3-2	16	TRBJ2-1	TGTGCCAGCAGCCCCCGGACGGGGGGGGGCTACAATGAGCAGTTCTTC	CASSPRTGGGYNEQFF
.	few	TRBV5-6	13	TRBJ2-3	TGTGCCAGCAGGGGCCGCAAGTGGGATACGCAGTATTTT	CASRGRKWDTQYF
.	.	TRBV7-9	15	TRBJ2-2	TGTGCCAGCAGCTTTCCGACAGAGAACACCGGGGAGCTGTTTTTT	CASSFPTENTGELFF
TRBD1	.	TRBV4-2	15	TRBJ1-2	TGTGCCAGCAGCCAGGCGGGGACAGCCTACTATGGCTACACCTTC	CASSQAGTAYYGYTF
.	.	TRBV19	17	TRBJ2-5	TGTGCCAGTAGTATGGGAGGGACACCGAAGTACCAAGAGACCCAGTACTTC	CASSMGGTPKYQETQYF
.	.	TRBV3-1/TRBV3-2	15	TRBJ2-7	TGTGCCAGCAGCCAGCAAAGAGGGCTCTCCTACGAGCAGTACTTC	CASSQQRGLSYEQYF
.	.	TRBV4-3	17	TRBJ2-5	TGCGCCAGCAGCTCGGGCAAGGGAGCACAGTACCAAGAGACCCAGTACTTC	CASSSGKGAQYQETQYF
TRBD2	.	TRBV7-9	14	TRBJ2-3	TGTGCCAGCAGCTTCGGACTAGAAACAGATACGCAGTATTTT	CASSFGLETDTQYF
.	.	TRBV18	14	TRBJ1-2	TGTGCCAGCTCACCACCGGAGGACAACTATGGCTACACCTTC	CASSPPEDNYGYTF
.	once	TRBV19	12	TRBJ1-2	TGTGCCAGTAGCAGGGAAGGCTATGGCTACACCTTC	CASSREGYGYTF
.	.	TRBV6-2/TRBV6-3	15	TRBJ2-7	TGTGCCAGCAGTTTCAGGACAACTCAAACCTACGAGCAGTACTTC	CASSFRTTQTYEQYF
.	.	TRBV18	13	TRBJ1-2	TGTGCCAGCTCACCTGTGGCCCTCTATGGCTACACCTTC	CASSPVALYGYTF
TRBD1	.	TRBV19	14	TRBJ1-1	TGTGCCAGTAGGGGACAGGGGGCTCCCACTGAAGCTTTCTTT	CASRGQGAPTEAFF
.	.	TRBV5-1	14	TRBJ2-3	TGCGCCAGCAGCTTGGGCGAGATCACAGATACGCAGTATTTT	CASSLGEITDTQYF
.	.	TRBV11-3	13	TRBJ1-5	TGTGCCAGCAGCTCGTCACAGTGGCAGCCCCAGCATTTT	CASSSSQWQPQHF
TRBD1	.	TRBV18	15	TRBJ1-1	TGTGCCAGCTCACCACGGGACAGGGGAAACACTGAAGCTTTCTTT	CASSPRDRGNTEAFF
.	.	TRBV9	16	TRBJ1-4	TGTGCCAGCAGCGTAGACCCGACAGACCGGGGGGGAAAACTGTTTTTT	CASSVDPTDRGGKLFF
.	.	TRBV14	17	TRBJ1-1	TGTGCCAGCAGCCAAACGGGGAGGGGATCTATGAACACTGAAGCTTTCTTT	CASSQTGRGSMNTEAFF
.	.	TRBV20-1	11	TRBJ1-1	TGCAGTGGCGAAAAGAACACTGAAGCTTTCTTT	CSGEKNTEAFF
TRBD1	.	TRBV18	13	TRBJ2-7	TGTGCCAGCTCACCAAGGACAGGGAACGAGCAGTACTTC	CASSPRTGNEQYF
.	.	TRBV6-5	14	TRBJ1-2	TGTGCCAGCAGCCCCGGGGATAGGGGACAAGGCTACACCTTC	CASSPGDRGQGYTF
TRBD1	.	TRBV6-2/TRBV6-3	15	TRBJ1-4	TGTGCCAGCAGTTACGGACAGGGCACAAATGAAAAACTGTTTTTT	CASSYGQGTNEKLFF
TRBD2	.	TRBV2	17	TRBJ2-1	TGTGCCAGCAGTGAAGCGCTTCTAGCGGGGGCTCACAATGAGCAGTTCTTC	CASSEALLAGAHNEQFF
.	few	TRBV27	14	TRBJ1-2	TGTGCCAGCAGTCCCCTCCGGGACAATATCGGCTACACCTTC	CASSPLRDNIGYTF